This T cell receptor (beta chain) was captured in a study of blood T cell repertoires in COVID-19. This clone was recorded once. Germline V gene sequence: CDR1 SGHRS, CDR2 YFSETQ. V trimming: 0 bases; J trimming: 4 bases; junction bases outside the gene matches: 3. The CDR3 loop spans 14 amino acids. Assay used: immunoSEQ multiplex PCR; TCRdb lists only in-frame clones, some missing. The table records about 210,000 clones, about nine tenths of them present only once. V and J are TRBV5-1 and TRBJ1-1; 7 bases line up with TRBD1. The sequenced sample consisted of peripheral blood. The TCR was taken from a middle-aged man with acute or convalescent COVID-19. CDR3 protein: CASSLGQGVTEAFF. The CDR3, as DNA: TGCGCCAGCAGCTTGGGGCAGGGGGTCACTGAAGCTTTCTTT.